The sequence of this T cell receptor beta chain was determined in a study of control samples from healthy donors and cancer patients (dated by TCRdb to 2020 to 2022). Library preparation employed the immunoSEQ multiplex PCR assay. TCRdb provides this immuneACCESS table in a form limited to in-frame rearrangements. Some clones are lacking; in checked studies, under half of them reflect an unresolved V gene, and why the rest are absent is not known. The sample contains about 150,000 clones, about 90% of them found a single time. The ten most abundant clones make up 0.68% of the sample. V gives up 9 bases and J gives up 0 bases, and the segment between their germline ends measures 13 bases. The germline V gene supplies CDR1 KGHDR and CDR2 SFDVKD. Spanning cysteine to phenylalanine, the CDR3 consists of 15 amino acids. CDR3 DNA only is kept here, 45 bases in frame from base 1. Regarding this clone: It has no known antigen specificity. The sample holds no much larger clone one base away, and base qualities are not on file.

This receptor was taken from a woman aged 30 to 39 in good health. The sequencing sample was made of blood. Recombination linked TRBV24-1 to TRBJ1-4; the D gene is perhaps TRBD1, from 6 matching bases. The CDR3 region has the sequence CATPTGRATNEKLFF. In nucleotides, the sequence is TGTGCCACCCCGACAGGTAGGGCAACTAATGAAAAACTGTTTTTT.